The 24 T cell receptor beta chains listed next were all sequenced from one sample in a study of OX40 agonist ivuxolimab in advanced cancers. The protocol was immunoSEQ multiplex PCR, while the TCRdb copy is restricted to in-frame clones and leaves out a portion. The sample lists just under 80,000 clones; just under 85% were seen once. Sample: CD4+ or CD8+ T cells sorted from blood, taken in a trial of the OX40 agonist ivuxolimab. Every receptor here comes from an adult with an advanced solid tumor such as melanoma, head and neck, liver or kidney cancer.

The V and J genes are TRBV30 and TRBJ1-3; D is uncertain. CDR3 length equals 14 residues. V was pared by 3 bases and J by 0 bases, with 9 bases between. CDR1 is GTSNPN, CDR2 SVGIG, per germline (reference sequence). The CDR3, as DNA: TGTGCCTGGAGGAGAGGTAACTCTGGAAACACCATATATTTT. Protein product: CAWRRGNSGNTIYF.

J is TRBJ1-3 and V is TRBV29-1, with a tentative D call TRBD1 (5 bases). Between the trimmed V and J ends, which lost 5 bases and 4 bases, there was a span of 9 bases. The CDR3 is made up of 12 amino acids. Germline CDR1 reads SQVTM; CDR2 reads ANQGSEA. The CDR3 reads CSVSKGGNTIYF. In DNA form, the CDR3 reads TGCAGCGTTTCGAAGGGGGGAAACACCATATATTTT.

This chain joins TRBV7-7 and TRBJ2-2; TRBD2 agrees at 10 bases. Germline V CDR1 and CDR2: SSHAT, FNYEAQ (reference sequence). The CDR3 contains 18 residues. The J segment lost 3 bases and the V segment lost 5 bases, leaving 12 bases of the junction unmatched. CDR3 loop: CASSPERWTSGYTGELFF. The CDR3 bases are TGTGCCAGCAGCCCAGAGAGGTGGACTAGCGGATACACCGGGGAGCTGTTTTTT.

This CDR3 is CASGQGGSGGETQYF. The CDR3, as DNA: TGTGCTAGTGGTCAAGGCGGGAGTGGGGGGGAGACCCAGTACTTC. This chain links TRBV12-5 with TRBJ2-5, with 7 positions matching TRBD2. J lost 5 bases, V lost 5 bases, and 11 bases had no gene match. Germline loops: CDR1 LGHNT, CDR2 FRNRAP. This CDR3 contains 15 residues.

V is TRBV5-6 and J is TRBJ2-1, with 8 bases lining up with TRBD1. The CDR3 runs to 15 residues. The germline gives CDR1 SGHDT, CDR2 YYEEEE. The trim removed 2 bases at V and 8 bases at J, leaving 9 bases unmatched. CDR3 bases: TGTGCCAGCAGCTTTGACAGGGGAGGATATCATGAGCAGTTCTTC. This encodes CASSFDRGGYHEQFF.

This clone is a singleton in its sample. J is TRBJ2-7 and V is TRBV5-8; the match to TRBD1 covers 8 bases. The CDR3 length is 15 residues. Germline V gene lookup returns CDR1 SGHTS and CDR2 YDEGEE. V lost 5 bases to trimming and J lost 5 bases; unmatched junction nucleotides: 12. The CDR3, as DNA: TGTGCCAGCAGTTTTGTGAGGACAGGGCCCCACGAGCAGTACTTC. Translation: CASSFVRTGPHEQYF.

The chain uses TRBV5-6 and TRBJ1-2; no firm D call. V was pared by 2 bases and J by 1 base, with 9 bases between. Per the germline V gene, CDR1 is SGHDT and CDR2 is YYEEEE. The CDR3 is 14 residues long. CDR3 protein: CASSLGPNNYGYTF. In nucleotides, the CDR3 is TGTGCCAGCAGCTTAGGACCAAATAACTATGGCTACACCTTC. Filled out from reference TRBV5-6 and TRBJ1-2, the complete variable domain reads DAGVTQSPTHLIKTRGQQVTLRCSPKSGHDTVSWYQQALGQGPQFIFQYYEEEERQRGNFPDRFSGHQFPNYSSELNVNALLLGDSALYLCASSLGPNNYGYTFGSGTRLTVV.

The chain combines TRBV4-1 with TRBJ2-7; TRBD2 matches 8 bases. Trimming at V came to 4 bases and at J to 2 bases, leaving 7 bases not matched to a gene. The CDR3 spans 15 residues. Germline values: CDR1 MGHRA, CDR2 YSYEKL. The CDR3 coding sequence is TGCGCCAGCAGCCTACTAAGCGGGGGCACCTACGAGCAGTACTTC. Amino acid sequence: CASSLLSGGTYEQYF.

CDR3 sequence (DNA): TGTGCCGGCAACAAGGACGGCGACGGTGGCTACACCTTC. It translates to CAGNKDGDGGYTF. The chain carries TRBV9 and TRBJ1-2; D not certain. Germline assignment: CDR1 SGDLS and CDR2 YYNGEE. The V end was cut by 10 bases, the J end by 7 bases, with 20 bases between. This CDR3 region has 13 residues.

CDR3 amino acids: CASSLGRSQTGELFF. DNA for the CDR3: TGTGCCAGCAGCTTAGGACGGAGCCAGACCGGGGAGCTGTTTTTT. The chain joins TRBV11-2 to TRBJ2-2; no definite D call. The length of the CDR3 is 15 residues. The germline V gene has CDR1 SGHAT and CDR2 FQNNGV. The V end lost 1 base, the J end lost 5 bases, and 11 bases lay between the germline ends.

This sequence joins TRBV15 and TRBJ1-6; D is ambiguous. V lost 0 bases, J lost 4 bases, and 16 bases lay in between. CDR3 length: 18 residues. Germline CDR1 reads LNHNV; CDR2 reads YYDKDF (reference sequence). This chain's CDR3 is CATSREIRTLRYNSPLHF. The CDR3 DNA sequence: TGTGCCACCAGCAGAGAAATACGGACGTTAAGATATAATTCACCCCTCCACTTT.

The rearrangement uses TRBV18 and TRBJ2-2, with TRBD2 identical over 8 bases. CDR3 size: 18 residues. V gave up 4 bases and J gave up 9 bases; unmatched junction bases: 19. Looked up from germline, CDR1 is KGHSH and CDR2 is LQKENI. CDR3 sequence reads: CASSQPTTSAGLDRELFF. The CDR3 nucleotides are TGTGCCAGCTCACAACCCACGACTAGCGCGGGGCTGGATCGGGAGCTGTTTTTT.

CDR3 bases: TGTGCCAGCTCAACCAGCGACAGGGGGTACACCATATATTTT. Its translation is CASSTSDRGYTIYF. The chain couples TRBV18 to TRBJ1-3; 9 bases match TRBD1. This CDR3 has 14 residues. Per the germline V gene, CDR1 is KGHSH and CDR2 is LQKENI. V was pared by 5 bases and J by 8 bases, with 7 bases of the junction left unmatched.

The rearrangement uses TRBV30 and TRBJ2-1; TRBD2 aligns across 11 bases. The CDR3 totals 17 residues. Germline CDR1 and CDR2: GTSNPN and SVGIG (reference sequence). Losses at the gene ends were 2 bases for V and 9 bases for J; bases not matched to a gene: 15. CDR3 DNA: TGTGCCTGGAGTTCACCTTTCCTTAGCGGGAGGGCCGCTGAGCAGTTCTTC. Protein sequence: CAWSSPFLSGRAAEQFF.

The DNA for the CDR3 is TGTGCCAGCAGCGTAGCGGCTAGCGGGGGGGCCTACCAAGAGACCCAGTACTTC. It specifies CASSVAASGGAYQETQYF. The V and J genes are TRBV9 and TRBJ2-5; 12 nucleotides agree with TRBD2. V lost 0 bases, J lost 0 bases, and 6 bases stayed unmatched. In germline, CDR1 is SGDLS, CDR2 YYNGEE. This CDR3 is 18 amino acids long.

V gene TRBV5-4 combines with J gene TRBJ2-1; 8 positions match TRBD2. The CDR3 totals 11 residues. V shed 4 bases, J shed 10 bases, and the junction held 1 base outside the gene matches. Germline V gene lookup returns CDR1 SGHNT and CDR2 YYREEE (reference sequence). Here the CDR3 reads CASSRGGEQFF. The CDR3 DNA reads TGTGCCAGCAGCCGGGGGGGAGAGCAGTTCTTC.

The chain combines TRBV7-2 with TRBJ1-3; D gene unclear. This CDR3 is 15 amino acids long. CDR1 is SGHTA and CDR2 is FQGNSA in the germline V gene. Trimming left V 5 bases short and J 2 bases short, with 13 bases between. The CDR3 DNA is TGTGCCAGCAGCCTCATGATAGGTGCTGGAAACACCATATATTTT. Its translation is CASSLMIGAGNTIYF.

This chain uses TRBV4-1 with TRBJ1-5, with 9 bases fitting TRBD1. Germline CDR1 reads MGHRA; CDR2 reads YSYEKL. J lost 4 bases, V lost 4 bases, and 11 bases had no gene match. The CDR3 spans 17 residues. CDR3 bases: TGCGCCAGCAGCCTCATTCCCGGGACAGGGCTGAATCAGCCCCAGCATTTT. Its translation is CASSLIPGTGLNQPQHF.

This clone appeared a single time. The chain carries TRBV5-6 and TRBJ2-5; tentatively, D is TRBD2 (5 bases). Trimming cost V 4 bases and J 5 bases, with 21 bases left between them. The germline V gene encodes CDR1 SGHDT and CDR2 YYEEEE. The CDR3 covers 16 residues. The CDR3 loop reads CASSPGFRTGEETQYF. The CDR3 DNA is TGTGCCAGCAGCCCGGGGTTTCGGACTGGTGAGGAGACCCAGTACTTC.

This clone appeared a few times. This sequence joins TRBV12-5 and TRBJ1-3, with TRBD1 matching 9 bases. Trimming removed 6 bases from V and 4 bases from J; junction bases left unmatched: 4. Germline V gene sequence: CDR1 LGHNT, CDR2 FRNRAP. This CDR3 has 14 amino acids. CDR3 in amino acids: CASGQGARGNTIYF. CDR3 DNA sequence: TGTGCTAGTGGACAGGGGGCGAGGGGAAACACCATATATTTT.

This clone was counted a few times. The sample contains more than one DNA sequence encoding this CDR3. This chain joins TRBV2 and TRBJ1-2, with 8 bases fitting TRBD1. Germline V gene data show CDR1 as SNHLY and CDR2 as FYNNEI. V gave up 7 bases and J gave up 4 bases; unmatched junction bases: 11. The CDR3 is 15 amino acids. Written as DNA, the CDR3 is TGTGCCAGCACCCTCGGACCCACAGGGGGCTATGGCTACACCTTC. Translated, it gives CASTLGPTGGYGYTF.

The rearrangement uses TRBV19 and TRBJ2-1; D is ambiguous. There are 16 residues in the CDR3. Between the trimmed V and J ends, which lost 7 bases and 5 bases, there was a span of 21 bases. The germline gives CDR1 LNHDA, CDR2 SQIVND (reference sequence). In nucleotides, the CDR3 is TGTGCCAGTAAGAGTTTTGGGGTGGGTATAGACAATGAGCAGTTCTTC. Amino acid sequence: CASKSFGVGIDNEQFF.

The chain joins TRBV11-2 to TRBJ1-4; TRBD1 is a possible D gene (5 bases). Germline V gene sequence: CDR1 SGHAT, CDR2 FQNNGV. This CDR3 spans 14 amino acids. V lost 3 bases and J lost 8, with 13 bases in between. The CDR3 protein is CASSLTVSLEKLFF. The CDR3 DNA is TGTGCCAGCAGCTTGACAGTCAGCCTAGAAAAACTGTTTTTT.

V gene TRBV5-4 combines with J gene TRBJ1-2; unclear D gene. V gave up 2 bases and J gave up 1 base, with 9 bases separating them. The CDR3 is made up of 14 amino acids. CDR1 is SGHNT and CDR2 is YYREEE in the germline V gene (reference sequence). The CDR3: CASSFPGSNYGYTF. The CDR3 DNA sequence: TGTGCCAGCAGCTTTCCGGGGAGTAACTATGGCTACACCTTC.